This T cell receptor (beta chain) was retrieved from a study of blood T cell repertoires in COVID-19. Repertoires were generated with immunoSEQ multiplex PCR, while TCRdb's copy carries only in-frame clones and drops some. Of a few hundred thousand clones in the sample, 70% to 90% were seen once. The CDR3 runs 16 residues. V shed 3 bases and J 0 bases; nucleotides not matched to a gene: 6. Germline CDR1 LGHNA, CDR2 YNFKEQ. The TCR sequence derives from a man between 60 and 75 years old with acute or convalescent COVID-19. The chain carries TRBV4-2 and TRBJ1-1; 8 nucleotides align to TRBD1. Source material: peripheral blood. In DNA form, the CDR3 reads TGTGCCAGCAGCCAGCCCGGGACAGGCATGAACACTGAAGCTTTCTTT. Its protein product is CASSQPGTGMNTEAFF.